This T cell receptor beta chain was recorded in a study of shared clonotypes between healthy human individuals. General study points: Collection of samples was limited to blood; tissue repertoires likely differ.

Notes on this clone: Its antigen is still unknown.

In germline, CDR1 is GTSNPN, CDR2 SVGIG (reference sequence). V lost 5 bases to trimming and J lost 4 bases; unmatched junction nucleotides: 1. The CDR3 extends over 11 amino acids. The protocol was immunoSEQ multiplex PCR, while the TCRdb copy is restricted to in-frame clones and leaves out a portion. The data contain some 2.3 million clones, 85% to 95% of them singletons. This sequence was found in a man aged 18-30 years in good health. Some clones in this sample may be carry-over from other donors' samples. The V call is TRBV30, the J call TRBJ1-2; the match to TRBD1 covers 7 bases. The material sequenced was naive CD4+ T cells from PBMCs. As for subset: CD45RA+ positively selected. The CDR3 region has the DNA TGTGCCTGGGGGACAGTCTATGGCTACACCTTC. Protein: CAWGTVYGYTF.